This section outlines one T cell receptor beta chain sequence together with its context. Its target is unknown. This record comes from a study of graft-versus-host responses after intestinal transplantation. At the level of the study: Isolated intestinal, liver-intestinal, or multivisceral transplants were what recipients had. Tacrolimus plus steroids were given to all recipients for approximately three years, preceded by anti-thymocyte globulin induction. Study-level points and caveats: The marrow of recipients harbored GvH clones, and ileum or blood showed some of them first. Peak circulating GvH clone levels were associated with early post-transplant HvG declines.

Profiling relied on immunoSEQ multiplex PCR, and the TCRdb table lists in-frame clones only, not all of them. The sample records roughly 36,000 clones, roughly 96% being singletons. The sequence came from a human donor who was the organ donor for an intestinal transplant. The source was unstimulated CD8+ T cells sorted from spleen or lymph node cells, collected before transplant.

CDR3 DNA sequence: TGTGCCAGTAATCCGACACTATCGAACACCGGGGAGCTGTTTTTT. Translated, it gives CASNPTLSNTGELFF. The chain has TRBV19 and TRBJ2-2; no clear D gene. The CDR3 sequence is 15 residues long. CDR1 is LNHDA, CDR2 SQIVND, per germline (reference sequence). V shed 7 bases and J shed 0 bases, with 12 bases lying between them.